One T cell receptor (beta chain) is described in this entry. Its target is unknown. This entry comes from a study of PD-1 blockade in classical Hodgkin lymphoma. Regarding time point: newly diagnosed, previously untreated cHL patient sample. Magnetic negative selection purified CD4+ T cells from thawed PBMCs. Newly diagnosed, untreated classical Hodgkin lymphoma PBMCs provided comparison. CDR3 length equals 20 residues. The germline V gene has CDR1 SGHRS and CDR2 YFSETQ. V dropped 1 base and J dropped 4 bases, with 26 bases sitting between them. Generated by immunoSEQ multiplex PCR, the TCRdb table keeps only in-frame clones and is missing some. Here the sample spans around 26,000 clones, less than 95% being singletons. Study conclusions and caveats: A reduction in baseline TCR diversity was reportedly seen in newly diagnosed patients relative to healthy donors. Undefined causes, possibly disease activity or prior therapy, underlie the repertoire differences.

Sequenced input: CD4+ T cells from blood. The TCR comes from a human donor with classical Hodgkin lymphoma. This chain joins TRBV5-1 and TRBJ2-2; D might be TRBD1 (6 bases). The CDR3 DNA reads TGCGCCAGCAGCTTGTCCCTCCTAGCAGGGGCCCTTACGGCCACCGGGGAGCTGTTTTTT. This sequence encodes CASSLSLLAGALTATGELFF.